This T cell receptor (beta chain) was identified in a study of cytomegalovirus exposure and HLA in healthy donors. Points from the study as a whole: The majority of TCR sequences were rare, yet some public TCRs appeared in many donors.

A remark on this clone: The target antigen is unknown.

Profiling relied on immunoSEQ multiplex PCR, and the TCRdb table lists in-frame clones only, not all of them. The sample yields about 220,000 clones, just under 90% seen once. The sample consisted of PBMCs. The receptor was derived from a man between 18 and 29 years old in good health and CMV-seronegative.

CDR3 bases: TGTGCCAGTAGTATAGCGGGAGGCCACACAGATACGCAGTATTTT. It codes for CASSIAGGHTDTQYF. The V gene is TRBV19, the J gene TRBJ2-3; 7 bases align to TRBD2. Germline trimming cut 1 base from V and 2 bases from J; bases unmatched to any gene: 3. The CDR3 totals 15 residues. CDR1 and CDR2 from the germline V gene are LNHDA and SQIVND (reference sequence).